Listed here are 27 T cell receptor beta chains from one sample, sequenced in a study of T cell responses to AZD1222 COVID-19 vaccine. This table comes from immunoSEQ multiplex PCR, and its TCRdb copy is limited to in-frame clones, with some not included. The sample records approximately 140,000 clones, about 90% being singletons. The sequencing here drew on peripheral blood, taken 28 days after the second AZD1222 dose. Source of these receptors: an adult who received the AZD1222 COVID-19 vaccine.

This clone was detected a few times. The chain carries TRBV20-1 and TRBJ2-7; 9 bases match TRBD2. There are 16 residues in the CDR3. Losses at the gene ends were 3 bases for V and 5 bases for J; bases not matched to a gene: 14. Germline CDR1 DFQATT, CDR2 SNEGSKA (reference sequence). The CDR3 loop reads CSASRLAGTVGHEQYF. CDR3 sequence (DNA): TGCAGTGCTAGTCGGCTAGCGGGAACCGTGGGCCACGAGCAGTACTTC.

The J gene is TRBJ1-1, the V gene TRBV2, with TRBD1 identical over 8 bases. The CDR3 runs to 14 residues. From germline, CDR1 is SNHLY and CDR2 FYNNEI. V was pared by 5 bases and J by 4 bases, with 6 bases of the junction left unmatched. CDR3 protein: CASSRDRGSTEAFF. As DNA, the CDR3 is TGTGCCAGCAGTCGAGACAGGGGAAGCACTGAAGCTTTCTTT.

The chain combines TRBV30 with TRBJ1-1; D may be TRBD1 (5 bases). Germline assignment: CDR1 GTSNPN and CDR2 SVGIG (reference sequence). There are 11 residues in the CDR3. The germline V and J ends were trimmed by 6 bases and 4 bases, with 9 bases remaining between them. This CDR3 is CACHRSTEAFF. The CDR3 coding sequence is TGTGCCTGCCACAGGTCCACTGAAGCTTTCTTT.

This chain joins TRBV12-3 or TRBV12-4 and TRBJ2-7; D remains unclear. The CDR3 consists of 11 residues. V lost 1 base and J 5 bases, leaving 3 bases between the germline ends. CDR3 sequence (DNA): TGTGCCAGCAGTTTAGGCCACGAGCAGTACGTC. It translates to CASSLGHEQYV.

The chain couples TRBV10-3 to TRBJ1-2, with no clear D. The CDR3 has 12 residues. The germline V gene has CDR1 ENHRY and CDR2 SYGVKD. Trimming stripped 6 bases from V and 2 bases from J, with 7 bases between. The CDR3 DNA sequence: TGTGCCATCAGGCTAGGAAACTATGGCTACACCTTC. Protein product: CAIRLGNYGYTF.

In regard to this clone: Mismatch with germline at one junction end may stem from a read error. The genes are TRBV6-5 and TRBJ1-2; D might be TRBD1 (5 bases). The germline gives CDR1 MNHEY, CDR2 SVGAGI. The CDR3 consists of 16 residues. The CDR3 is CASSYYQSTAGGGYTF. The CDR3 DNA is TGTGCCAGCAGTTACTATCAATCGACAGCCGGTGGTGGCTACACCTTT.

V and J are TRBV25-1 and TRBJ2-7, with D possibly matching TRBD1 (6 bases). The CDR3 is made up of 18 amino acids. Germline CDR1 reads MGHDK; CDR2 reads SYGVNS. The V end lost 3 bases, the J end lost 7 bases, and 28 bases lay between the germline ends. The chain's CDR3 is CASSDLPGGEQGKGEQYF. DNA of the CDR3: TGTGCCAGCAGTGACCTCCCGGGTGGGGAACAGGGTAAAGGGGAGCAGTACTTC.

This sequence joins TRBV7-8 and TRBJ1-2, with TRBD1 matching over 8 bases. Germline values: CDR1 SGHVS, CDR2 FQNEAQ. Losses at the gene ends were 5 bases for V and 8 bases for J; bases not matched to a gene: 13. The CDR3 runs 15 residues. CDR3 sequence: CASSRDPGTGEGYTF. The CDR3 DNA is TGTGCCAGCAGCCGTGACCCCGGGACAGGAGAGGGCTACACCTTC.

The genes are TRBV19 and TRBJ1-2, with TRBD1 as a possible D gene (6 bases). Germline lookup yields CDR1 LNHDA and CDR2 SQIVND (reference sequence). The CDR3 runs to 15 residues. Trimming shortened V by 2 bases and J by 7 bases, and 17 bases separated the two germline ends. In nucleotides, the CDR3 is TGTGCCAGTAGTATACCTGGAGGGGGGGAGTTTGGCTACACCTTC. It yields the protein CASSIPGGGEFGYTF. Full variable domain (missing parts from reference TRBV19 and TRBJ1-2): DGGITQSPKYLFRKEGQNVTLSCEQNLNHDAMYWYRQDPGQGLRLIYYSQIVNDFQKGDIAEGYSVSREKKESFPLTVTSAQKNPTAFYLCASSIPGGGEFGYTFGSGTRLTVV.

The rearrangement uses TRBV6-5 and TRBJ2-3, with 7 positions matching TRBD2. Germline V CDR1 and CDR2: MNHEY, SVGAGI. The CDR3 totals 13 residues. V shed 5 bases and J 4 bases; nucleotides not matched to a gene: 3. DNA for the CDR3: TGTGCCAGCAGTCCGGGGAGGGCAGATACGCAGTATTTT. Its protein is CASSPGRADTQYF.

J is TRBJ2-3 and V is TRBV7-9; D is unresolved. V dropped 6 bases and J dropped 6 bases, with 10 bases sitting between them. Germline values: CDR1 SEHNR, CDR2 FQNEAQ (reference sequence). This CDR3 spans 12 amino acids. CDR3 loop: CASSFEADTQYF. CDR3 coding DNA: TGTGCCAGCAGTTTTGAGGCGGATACGCAGTATTTT.

This chain joins TRBV19 and TRBJ2-3; D unclear. The CDR3 spans 15 residues. The V end was cut by 5 bases, the J end by 0 bases, with 12 bases between. Germline CDR1 LNHDA, CDR2 SQIVND (reference sequence). The CDR3 here is CASSPGKGSTDTQYF. CDR3 DNA sequence: TGTGCCAGTAGTCCTGGTAAAGGGAGCACAGATACGCAGTATTTT.

This sequence joins TRBV9 and TRBJ1-2, with 7 bases aligning to TRBD1. The germline V gene has CDR1 SGDLS and CDR2 YYNGEE. The CDR3 has 17 amino acids. After removal of 0 bases from V and 4 bases from J, the junction contained 12 bases not matched to a gene. This CDR3 reads CASSVGQGLDYSYGYTF. The CDR3 DNA follows: TGTGCCAGCAGCGTAGGACAGGGTCTGGACTATAGCTATGGCTACACCTTC.

The chain recombines TRBV2 with TRBJ1-5; 10 positions agree with TRBD1. V lost 6 bases, J lost 6 bases, and 11 bases stayed unmatched. The CDR3 is 16 amino acids. Germline loops: CDR1 SNHLY, CDR2 FYNNEI. CDR3 coding DNA: TGTGCCAGCAGACCCGGGACAGGGGAAGTAGGTCAGCCCCAGCATTTT. Translation: CASRPGTGEVGQPQHF.

The rearrangement links TRBV19 to TRBJ1-5; maybe TRBD1 (6 bases). Trimming shortened V by 4 bases and J by 5 bases, and 15 bases separated the two germline ends. The CDR3 sequence is 15 residues long. In germline, CDR1 is LNHDA, CDR2 SQIVND (reference sequence). CDR3 in DNA: TGTGCCAGTAGTAGGGAAACAGGGTGGGATCAGCCCCAGCATTTT. Residues: CASSRETGWDQPQHF.

This clone appeared a single time. The V call is TRBV19, the J call TRBJ2-1; D is ambiguous. The CDR3 totals 14 residues. Trimming pared 6 bases from V and 3 bases from J, leaving 12 bases between. Germline CDR1 and CDR2: LNHDA and SQIVND (reference sequence). The CDR3 DNA is TGTGCCAGTAGCACATCCCCTAACTACAATGAGCAGTTCTTC. This gives the protein CASSTSPNYNEQFF.

Details on this clone: Additional DNA sequences in this sample encode the identical CDR3. V gene TRBV9 combines with J gene TRBJ2-6, with a possible D match to TRBD2 (5 bases). Germline values: CDR1 SGDLS, CDR2 YYNGEE. V lost 2 bases and J 1 base, leaving 7 bases between the germline ends. The CDR3 contains 15 residues. CDR3 sequence reads: CASSVRGSGANVLTF. The CDR3 coding sequence is TGTGCCAGCAGCGTTCGAGGGTCTGGGGCCAACGTCCTGACTTTC.

The chain carries TRBV21-1 and TRBJ2-5. TRBV21-1 has pseudogene status. This CDR3 spans 12 amino acids. The CDR3 DNA is TGTGCCAGCAGCAAAGCGCACGTGACCCAGTACTTC. Amino acid sequence: CASSKAHVTQYF.

To note about this clone: Because the CDR3's place on the DNA is in doubt, the DNA is left out and the CDR3 is given as listed by TCRdb. This chain uses TRBV11-3 with TRBJ1-2; TRBD1 is taken as the D call from the table, unchecked against the DNA. Termini included, the CDR3 measures 12 amino acids. Germline V CDR1 and CDR2: SGHNT, YENEEA. The CDR3 protein is CASSLVGTGITF.

V is TRBV27 and J is TRBJ1-6, with D unclear. This CDR3 has 12 residues. The V gene lost 8 bases and the J gene lost 9 bases, with 11 bases spanning the gap. Germline V lookup: CDR1 MNHEY, CDR2 SMNVEV (reference sequence). In nucleotides, the CDR3 is TGTGCCAGCGGCCCGGACGGTTCACCCCTCCACTTT. This codes for CASGPDGSPLHF.

The J gene is TRBJ2-7, the V gene TRBV2; the D is unclear. CDR3 length: 15 residues. Trimming left V 7 bases short and J 2 bases short, with 18 bases between. Germline V gene data show CDR1 as SNHLY and CDR2 as FYNNEI. CDR3 DNA: TGTGCCAGCACCGAACCCTTCGGCCCCACCTACGAGCAGTACGTC. It specifies CASTEPFGPTYEQYV.

The V gene is TRBV29-1, the J gene TRBJ1-4; D is ambiguous. CDR1 and CDR2 (germline): SQVTM, ANQGSEA. Trimming removed 2 bases at V and 11 bases at J, with 9 bases between. The CDR3 extends over 11 amino acids. CDR3 protein: CSVEHQSKLFF. The DNA of the CDR3 is TGCAGCGTTGAACATCAGTCGAAACTGTTTTTT.

The chain carries TRBV19 and TRBJ2-5; either TRBD1 or TRBD2 may supply D (5 bases each). Trimming shortened V by 3 bases and J by 2 bases, and 13 bases separated the two germline ends. CDR3 length: 15 residues. Germline V CDR1 and CDR2: LNHDA, SQIVND (reference sequence). DNA for the CDR3: TGTGCCAGTAGTATTATGGGGGTCTCACAAGAGACCCAGTACTTC. Encoded protein: CASSIMGVSQETQYF.

The chain carries TRBV11-2 and TRBJ2-5; D is uncertain. Germline V lookup: CDR1 SGHAT, CDR2 FQNNGV. The ends were cut back, 4 bases at V and 0 bases at J, with 6 bases in the middle. The CDR3 is 13 amino acids. The CDR3, as DNA: TGTGCCAGCAGCTCAGCGTACCAAGAGACCCAGTACTTC. Amino acid sequence: CASSSAYQETQYF.

V gene TRBV11-2 combines with J gene TRBJ1-2, with D tentatively TRBD1 (5 bases). CDR3 length equals 13 residues. The V end lost 5 bases, the J end lost 2 bases, and 9 bases lay between the germline ends. The germline V gene encodes CDR1 SGHAT and CDR2 FQNNGV. CDR3: CASSQGTNYGYTF. CDR3 nucleotides: TGTGCCAGCAGCCAAGGGACCAACTATGGCTACACCTTC.

J is TRBJ1-5 and V is TRBV5-5; D unclear. Germline V CDR1 and CDR2: SGHKS, YYEKEE (reference sequence). V dropped 4 bases and J dropped 5 bases, with 7 bases sitting between them. This CDR3 is 12 amino acids long. CDR3 DNA: TGTGCCAGCAGCGCCCAGGATCAGCCCCAGCATTTT. Encoded protein: CASSAQDQPQHF.

This clone was observed once. The V and J genes are TRBV6-2 or TRBV6-3 and TRBJ1-5; D is undetermined. The CDR3 sequence is 14 residues long. V was cut by 2 bases and J by 6 bases, with 11 bases left in between. Germline V gene lookup returns CDR1 MNHEY and CDR2 SVGEGT. In DNA, the CDR3 is TGTGCCAGCAGTTACGACGGGGTGAGTCAGCCCCAGCATTTT. Protein: CASSYDGVSQPQHF.